What follows are 13 T cell receptor beta chains derived from one specimen sequenced in a study of sequential checkpoint blockade in melanoma. Method: immunoSEQ multiplex PCR; TCRdb's copy keeps in-frame clones and lacks some. The sample contains around 5,100 clones, approximately 32% of which appear only once. The treatment denotes: randomized to nivolumab then ipilimumab (arm A) or the reverse (arm B). This specimen was tumor tissue (inferred from file names), taken from a patient given nivolumab and ipilimumab in sequence. The origin of the receptors is a human donor with melanoma.

The chain couples TRBV11-3 to TRBJ1-4; possible D gene TRBD1, 6 bases. Per the germline V gene, CDR1 is SGHNT and CDR2 is YENEEA. The CDR3 is made up of 15 amino acids. V shed 3 bases and J shed 0 bases, with 8 bases lying between them. The CDR3, as DNA: TGTGCCAGCAGCTTCGGGACAACAACTAATGAAAAACTGTTTTTT. The encoded protein is CASSFGTTTNEKLFF.

The chain recombines TRBV2 with TRBJ2-1, with D tentatively TRBD2 (5 bases). The CDR3 spans 13 residues. V dropped 5 bases and J dropped 9 bases, with 14 bases sitting between them. Germline V gene lookup returns CDR1 SNHLY and CDR2 FYNNEI. Written as DNA, the CDR3 is TGTGCCAGCAGTTTACGTGGAGAGGGTGAGCAGTTCTTC. As protein: CASSLRGEGEQFF. The variable domain in full, completed from reference TRBV2 and TRBJ2-1, reads EPEVTQTPSHQVTQMGQEVILRCVPISNHLYFYWYRQILGQKVEFLVSFYNNEISEKSEIFDDQFSVERPDGSNFTLKIRSTKLEDSAMYFCASSLRGEGEQFFGPGTRLTVL.

The rearrangement links TRBV6-8 to TRBJ1-1, with D perhaps TRBD1 (6 bases). Deletions cut 5 bases from V and 3 bases from J, with 10 bases between. The germline V gene encodes CDR1 MNHGY and CDR2 SAAAGT. The length of the CDR3 is 13 residues. CDR3 sequence reads: CASSLGGDTEAFF. In nucleotides, the CDR3 is TGTGCCAGCAGTCTAGGGGGGGACACTGAAGCTTTCTTT.

This clone is medium-sized by share. The chain joins TRBV2 to TRBJ2-2; D is undetermined. CDR3 length: 12 amino acids. CDR1 is SNHLY and CDR2 is FYNNEI in the germline V gene. V lost 6 bases, J lost 2 bases, and 4 bases lay in between. CDR3 amino acids: CASSFNTGELFF. The CDR3 region has the DNA TGTGCCAGCAGCTTTAACACCGGGGAGCTGTTTTTT.

This clone was detected ten times or more. V gene TRBV9 combines with J gene TRBJ2-1; TRBD2 agrees at 10 bases. CDR1 and CDR2 from the germline V gene are SGDLS and YYNGEE. V dropped 3 bases and J dropped 6; count of bases not matched to a gene: 3. CDR3 length: 14 amino acids. CDR3 residues: CASSASGRGNEQFF. In DNA form, the CDR3 reads TGTGCCAGCAGCGCAAGCGGGAGGGGCAATGAGCAGTTCTTC.

The chain combines TRBV5-1 with TRBJ2-5; perhaps TRBD2 as D (5 bases). Germline V CDR1 and CDR2: SGHRS, YFSETQ. V lost 2 bases, J lost 4 bases, and 18 bases lay in between. The CDR3 loop spans 16 amino acids. The CDR3 nucleotides are TGCGCCAGCAGCTTATCTTTCACTAGAACGACAGAGACCCAGTACTTC. As protein: CASSLSFTRTTETQYF.

The V call is TRBV28, the J call TRBJ1-3; D remains unclear. The V gene lost 3 bases and the J gene lost 0 bases, with 9 bases spanning the gap. Germline V gives CDR1 MDHEN, CDR2 SYDVKM. The CDR3 covers 15 residues. The CDR3 DNA is TGTGCCAGCAGTTTGGCCGGGAGCTCTGGAAACACCATATATTTT. This encodes CASSLAGSSGNTIYF.

As DNA, the CDR3 is TGCAGCGCCCAAACAACTCGGGAGGAGCAGTTCTTC. It is translated as CSAQTTREEQFF. This chain links TRBV29-1 with TRBJ2-1, with D perhaps matching TRBD2 (6 bases). The CDR3 length is 12 residues. V lost 7 bases and J lost 10, with 17 bases in between. Germline V gives CDR1 SQVTM, CDR2 ANQGSEA.

V is TRBV30 and J is TRBJ1-5; maybe TRBD1 (5 bases). CDR1 is GTSNPN, CDR2 SVGIG, per germline (reference sequence). V was cut by 2 bases and J by 5 bases, with 16 bases left in between. The CDR3 extends over 15 amino acids. DNA for the CDR3: TGTGCCTGGAGTCCTGGACACCTTTCGCATCAGCCCCAGCATTTT. It specifies CAWSPGHLSHQPQHF.

The genes are TRBV28 and TRBJ1-2; perhaps TRBD1 as D (5 bases). CDR3 size: 14 residues. CDR1 is MDHEN, CDR2 SYDVKM, per germline. Trimming left V 5 bases short and J 2 bases short, with 12 bases between. The CDR3 is CASSLPTENYGYTF. The CDR3 DNA follows: TGTGCCAGCAGTCTACCGACAGAGAACTATGGCTACACCTTC.

The gene calls are TRBV28 and TRBJ1-2, with TRBD1 matching over 7 bases. The trim removed 6 bases at V and 3 bases at J, leaving 10 bases unmatched. The CDR3 spans 15 residues. The germline V gene encodes CDR1 MDHEN and CDR2 SYDVKM. CDR3 in amino acids: CASSLHFDRDYGYTF. The CDR3 DNA is TGTGCCAGCAGCCTACACTTTGACAGGGACTATGGCTACACCTTC.

This clone has a handful of counts. V gene TRBV6-1 combines with J gene TRBJ1-1; possibly TRBD1 for D (6 bases). The CDR3 loop spans 14 amino acids. With 1 base removed from V and 5 bases from J, the gap between germline ends came to 11 bases. The germline CDR1 and CDR2 sequences are MNHNS and SASEGT. The CDR3 region is CASSEEQGRTEAFF. Here the CDR3 DNA reads TGTGCCAGCAGTGAAGAACAGGGTCGAACTGAAGCTTTCTTT.

The V and J genes are TRBV5-1 and TRBJ1-5, with 7 bases matching TRBD1. The ends lost 4 bases at V and 9 bases at J; junction bases unmatched: 10. This CDR3 has 14 amino acids. Germline V gene data show CDR1 as SGHRS and CDR2 as YFSETQ. The CDR3: CASSPTGTTWPQHF. CDR3 nucleotides: TGCGCCAGCAGCCCGACAGGGACTACGTGGCCCCAGCATTTT.